This TCR beta chain emerged from a study of shared clonotypes between healthy human individuals (dated by TCRdb to the early 2020s). Broadly, across the study: Three men and a couple of women, aged 18 to 49 years, made up the cohort. Each donor's leukapheresis produced roughly between roughly 0.9 and 9 billion PBMCs. For each donor, CD4 naive and CD4 memory were each run on three plates, CD8 naive on two plates, and CD8 memory on one plate. To increase sequencing depth and limit assay-specific biases, TCR repertoire library preparation and sequencing were carried out by different laboratories using diverse techniques. The study deeply sequenced blood TCR repertoires of about 5 healthy adults to estimate repertoire size and the extent of clonotype sharing between individuals. General findings and caveats noted by the study authors: Estimated clonotype richness was generally larger for naive than for memory subsets. Clonotypes shared by all four sorted-subset donors showed higher generation probabilities than non-shared clonotypes. Sampling was restricted to blood, and TCR repertoires in tissues likely differ from the TCR repertoires found in blood. Incomplete sequencing was indicated by rarefaction of sorted-subset datasets, despite the large sequencing depth. About 5% of naive CD4, 3.5% of naive CD8, roughly 2.4% of memory CD4, and approximately 0.39% of memory CD8 clonotypes were shared across a few donors. Because the study included only a small number of donors, the genetic and exposure-history diversity represented was limited. Based on pairwise subsampling, the degree of clonotype sharing among donors was expected to be affected by sequencing depth.

V lost 6 bases and J lost 4 bases, and the count of bases not matched to a germline gene is 13. Counted from cysteine to phenylalanine, this CDR3 has 16 amino acids. CDR3 DNA only is kept here, 48 bases in frame from base 1. CDR1 LNHDA and CDR2 SQIVND were looked up in the germline V gene (reference sequence). Using the deep immunoSEQ assay, TCR CDR3 regions were amplified from genomic DNA by multiplex PCR. Extracted genomic DNA from each cell subset was distributed evenly across all wells of several immunoSEQ 96-well plates, and each plate was treated as a replicate. For sorted subsets, roughly 200 ng of genomic DNA, equivalent to 30,000 or so T cell genomes, went into each replicate PCR. Purified libraries were quantified with a Qubit 3.0 fluorometer, sized on a Bioanalyzer 2100, and re-quantified with the KAPA Library Quantification kit. A separate single-read 150-cycle Illumina NextSeq 550 flow cell was used to sequence each immunoSEQ 96-well plate. In the paper's pipeline: Because only junctional sequences without quality scores were contained in the immunoSEQ output, filtering matching that applied to full-length reads could not be performed. To assign V/J genes and CDR3, sequences were annotated against IMGT germline references using PyIR, a Python wrapper for IgBLAST v1.9. Reads with weak V/J assignments (E-value above 1e-6), missing CDR3, stop codons, out-of-frame junctions, or ambiguous translated residues were removed. A V3J clonotype was defined by an identical inferred V gene, J gene, and CDR3 amino acid sequence. Percentage overlap between repertoires was calculated by dividing the number of shared unique clonotypes by the size of the smaller repertoire. Richness of each repertoire was evaluated using RTK rarefaction, the Chao1 estimator, and Recon v2.1 estimates of unobserved clonotypes. For all TCRbeta clonotypes obtained by the gDNA method from a few donors, generation probabilities were computed with OLGA. Here the immuneACCESS table is served through TCRdb, limited to in-frame sequences with V and J called. Missing clones are a known gap in these copies; in checked studies unresolved V genes cover under half, and the rest lacks a known reason. From that table come the V and J calls and clone size; the DNA was used to work out D and trimming. This sample comprises over 2 million clones, just under 95% of them detected only once. 0.37% of the sample lies in the top ten.

In regard to this clone: Its antigen specificity is not known. Base qualities are not provided; no much larger clone lies one nucleotide away.

The donors were healthy, HIV-negative adults with no recently reported acute infections or vaccinations. All donors were Caucasian adults living in Nashville, Tennessee, USA. CD4+ T cells were enriched through magnetic negative selection, after which naive cells were positively selected on CD45RA and the remaining negative fraction served as the memory subset. Blood was obtained by leukapheresis, after which PBMCs were separated by Ficoll-Histopaque density gradient centrifugation and cryopreserved in liquid nitrogen vapor phase. Analytical flow cytometry was used to check the purity and quantity of every magnetically sorted T cell population. Each sorted fraction had its genomic DNA isolated and then quantified by UV absorbance on a Nanodrop 2000c.

Sequenced sample: naive CD4+ T cells from PBMCs. What the cell subset or site label conveys for this sample: CD45RA+ positively selected. The receptor's source is a man between 18 and 29 years old in good health. Some clones in this sample may be carry-over from other donors' samples. This receptor chain uses TRBV19 and TRBJ2-7, with TRBD1 identical over 9 junction bases. At the DNA level, the sequence is TGTGCCAGTAGCCCTCCTGGACAGGGGCAGCCATACGAGCAGTACTTC. Its translation reads: CASSPPGQGQPYEQYF. The CDR3, completed at both ends by the reference TRBV19 and TRBJ2-7 genes, gives the full variable domain DGGITQSPKYLFRKEGQNVTLSCEQNLNHDAMYWYRQDPGQGLRLIYYSQIVNDFQKGDIAEGYSVSREKKESFPLTVTSAQKNPTAFYLCASSPPGQGQPYEQYFGPGTRLTVT.